This TCR beta chain was captured in a study of cytomegalovirus exposure and HLA in healthy donors. Study-level results: Sequencing artifact likely explains a cluster of highly shared sequence variants.

The V gene's germline CDR1 is MNHNY and CDR2 SVGAGI (reference sequence). The CDR3 runs to 13 residues. V lost 4 bases and J 0 bases, leaving 3 bases between the germline ends. The PCR employed 60 Vbeta primers together with 13 Jbeta primers. Repertoires were generated with immunoSEQ multiplex PCR, while TCRdb's copy carries only in-frame clones and drops some. The sample holds roughly 100,000 clones, over 60% seen once. These donors, healthy bone marrow donors, were studied. As regards this clone: The antigen is unknown.

The chain carries TRBV6-6 and TRBJ2-2, with D unresolved. Material for sequencing was PBMCs. The sequence derives from a woman aged 45-65 years in good health and CMV-seropositive. The DNA of the CDR3 is TGTGCCAGCAGTTCATCGAACACCGGGGAGCTGTTTTTT. This sequence encodes CASSSSNTGELFF.